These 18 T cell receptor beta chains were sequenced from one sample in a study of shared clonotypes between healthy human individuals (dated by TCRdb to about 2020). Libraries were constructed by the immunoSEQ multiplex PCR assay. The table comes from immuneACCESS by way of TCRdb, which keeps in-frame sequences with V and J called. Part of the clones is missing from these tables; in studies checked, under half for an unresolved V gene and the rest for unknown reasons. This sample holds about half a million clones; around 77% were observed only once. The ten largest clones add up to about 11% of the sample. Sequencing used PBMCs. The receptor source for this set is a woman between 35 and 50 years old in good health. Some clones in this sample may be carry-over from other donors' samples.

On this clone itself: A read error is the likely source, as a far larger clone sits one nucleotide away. Here the CDR3 DNA reads TGCGCCAGCAGCCGACCCCCCTTGGGACTAGCGGGAGGGTCGGGGGAGATAGAGACCCAGTACTTC. It translates to CASSRPPLGLAGGSGEIETQYF. The chain is built from TRBV4-1 and TRBJ2-5, with 16 bases lining up with TRBD2. Germline V CDR1 and CDR2: MGHRA, YSYEKL. This CDR3 has 22 residues. After removal of 4 bases from V and 4 bases from J, the junction contained 21 bases not matched to a gene.

Written as DNA, the CDR3 is TGCGCCAGCAGATTACGGGACAACCTCGTCAATGAGCAGTTCTTC. It yields the protein CASRLRDNLVNEQFF. The chain couples TRBV5-1 to TRBJ2-1; TRBD1 is a possible D gene (6 bases). Trimming shortened V by 5 bases and J by 6 bases, and 18 bases separated the two germline ends. The CDR3 totals 15 residues. Germline CDR1 reads SGHRS; CDR2 reads YFSETQ. The full variable domain, with the rest looked up from reference TRBV5-1 and TRBJ2-1, is KAGVTQTPRYLIKTRGQQVTLSCSPISGHRSVSWYQQTPGQGLQFLFEYFSETQRNKGNFPGRFSGRQFSNSRSEMNVSTLELGDSALYLCASRLRDNLVNEQFFGPGTRLTVL.

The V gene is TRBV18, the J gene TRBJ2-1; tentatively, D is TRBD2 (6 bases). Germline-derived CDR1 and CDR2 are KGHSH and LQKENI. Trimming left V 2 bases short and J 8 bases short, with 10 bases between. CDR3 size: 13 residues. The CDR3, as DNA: TGTGCCAGCTCACCAGAGTCTAGCGATGAGCAGTTCTTC. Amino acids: CASSPESSDEQFF.

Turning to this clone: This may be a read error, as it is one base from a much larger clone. The CDR3 is CASSSPGIGGIYEQYF. In nucleotides, the CDR3 is TGTGCCAGCAGTTCTCCCGGGATAGGGGGTATCTACGAGCAGTACTTC. This chain uses TRBV6-5 with TRBJ2-7; a possible D gene is TRBD1 (6 bases). There are 16 residues in the CDR3. Trimming shortened V by 4 bases and J by 3 bases, and 19 bases separated the two germline ends. Germline CDR1 MNHEY, CDR2 SVGAGI.

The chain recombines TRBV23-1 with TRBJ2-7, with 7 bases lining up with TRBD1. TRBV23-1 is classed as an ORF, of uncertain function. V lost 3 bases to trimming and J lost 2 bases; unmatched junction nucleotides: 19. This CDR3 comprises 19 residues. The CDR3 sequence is CASSQGTLGTASVTYEQYF. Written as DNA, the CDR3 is TGCGCCAGCAGTCAGGGAACCCTTGGGACAGCCTCAGTGACCTACGAGCAGTACTTC.

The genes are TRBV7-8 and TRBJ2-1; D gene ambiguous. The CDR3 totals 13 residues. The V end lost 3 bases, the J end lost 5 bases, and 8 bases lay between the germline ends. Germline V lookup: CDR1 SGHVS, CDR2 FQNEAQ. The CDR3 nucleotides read TGTGCCAGCAGCTTTATGCTAAACAATGAGCAGTTCTTC. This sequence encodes CASSFMLNNEQFF. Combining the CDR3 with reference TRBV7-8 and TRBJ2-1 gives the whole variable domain GAGVSQSPRYKVAKRGQDVALRCDPISGHVSLFWYQQALGQGPEFLTYFQNEAQLDKSGLPSDRFFAERPEGSVSTLKIQRTQQEDSAVYLCASSFMLNNEQFFGPGTRLTVL.

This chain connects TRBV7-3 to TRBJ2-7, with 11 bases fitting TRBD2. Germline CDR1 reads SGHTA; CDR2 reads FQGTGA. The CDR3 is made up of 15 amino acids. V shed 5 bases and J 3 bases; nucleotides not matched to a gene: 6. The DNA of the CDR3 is TGTGCCAGCAGCCCCAGGACTAGCGGGTTCTACGAGCAGTACTTC. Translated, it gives CASSPRTSGFYEQYF.

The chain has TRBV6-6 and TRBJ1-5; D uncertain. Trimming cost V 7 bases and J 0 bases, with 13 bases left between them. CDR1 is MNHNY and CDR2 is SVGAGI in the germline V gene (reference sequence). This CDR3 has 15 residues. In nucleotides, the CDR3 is TGTGCCAGCATCCAGGACGGAAATAGCAATCAGCCCCAGCATTTT. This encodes CASIQDGNSNQPQHF.

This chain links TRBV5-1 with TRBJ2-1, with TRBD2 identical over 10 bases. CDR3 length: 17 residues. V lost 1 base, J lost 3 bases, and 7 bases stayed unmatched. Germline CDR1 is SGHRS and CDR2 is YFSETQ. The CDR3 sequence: CASSLFLAGVGYNEQFF. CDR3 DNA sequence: TGCGCCAGCAGCTTGTTCCTAGCGGGAGTTGGCTACAATGAGCAGTTCTTC.

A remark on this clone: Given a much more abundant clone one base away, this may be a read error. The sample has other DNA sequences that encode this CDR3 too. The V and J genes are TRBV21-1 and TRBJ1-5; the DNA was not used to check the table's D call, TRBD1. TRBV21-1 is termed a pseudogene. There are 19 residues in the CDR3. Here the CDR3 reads CASSKVGTGVVLGNQPQHF. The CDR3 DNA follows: TGCGCCAGCAGCAAAGTGGGGACAGGGGTAGTATTGGGCAATCAGCCCCAGCATTTT.

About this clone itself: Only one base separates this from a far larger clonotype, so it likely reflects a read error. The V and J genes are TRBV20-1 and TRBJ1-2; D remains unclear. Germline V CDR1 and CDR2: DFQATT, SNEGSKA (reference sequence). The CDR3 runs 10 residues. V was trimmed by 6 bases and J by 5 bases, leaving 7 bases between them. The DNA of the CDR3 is TGCAGTGCAGCAAATTATGGCTACACCTTC. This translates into CSAANYGYTF.

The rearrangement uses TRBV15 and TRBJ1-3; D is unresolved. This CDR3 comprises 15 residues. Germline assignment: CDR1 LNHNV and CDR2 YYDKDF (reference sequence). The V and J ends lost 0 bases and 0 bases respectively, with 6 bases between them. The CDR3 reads CATSRDWASGNTIYF. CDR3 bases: TGTGCCACCAGCAGAGATTGGGCCTCTGGAAACACCATATATTTT.

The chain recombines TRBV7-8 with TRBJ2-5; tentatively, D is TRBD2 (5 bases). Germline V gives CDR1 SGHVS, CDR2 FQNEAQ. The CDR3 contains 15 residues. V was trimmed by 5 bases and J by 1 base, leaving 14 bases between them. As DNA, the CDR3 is TGTGCCAGCAGCGTGTTGAGGGTTCCCCAAGAGACCCAGTACTTC. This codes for CASSVLRVPQETQYF.

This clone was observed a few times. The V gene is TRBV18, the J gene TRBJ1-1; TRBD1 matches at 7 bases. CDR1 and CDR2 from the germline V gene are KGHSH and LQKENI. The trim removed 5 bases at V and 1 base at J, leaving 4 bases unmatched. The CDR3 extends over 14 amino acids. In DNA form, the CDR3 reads TGTGCCAGCTCAAGGGACAGTAAGAACACTGAAGCTTTCTTT. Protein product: CASSRDSKNTEAFF. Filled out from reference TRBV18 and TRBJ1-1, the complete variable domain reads NAGVMQNPRHLVRRRGQEARLRCSPMKGHSHVYWYRQLPEEGLKFMVYLQKENIIDESGMPKERFSAEFPKEGPSILRIQQVVRGDSAAYFCASSRDSKNTEAFFGQGTRLTVV.

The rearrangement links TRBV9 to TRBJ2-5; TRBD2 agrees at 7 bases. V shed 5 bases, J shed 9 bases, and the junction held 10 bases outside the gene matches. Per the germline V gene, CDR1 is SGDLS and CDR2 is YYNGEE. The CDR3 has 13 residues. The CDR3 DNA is TGTGCCAGCAGTGGAATCCCCCGGGGGGCCCAGTACTTC. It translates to CASSGIPRGAQYF.

DNA for the CDR3: TGTGCCAGCAGTTTTACACAGACAGGGGGTTATGAAAAACTGTTTTTT. Protein product: CASSFTQTGGYEKLFF. The chain combines TRBV27 with TRBJ1-4, with 9 nucleotides matching TRBD1. The CDR3 spans 16 residues. Germline V gene lookup returns CDR1 MNHEY and CDR2 SMNVEV (reference sequence). With 3 bases clipped from V and 6 bases from J, the junction kept 8 bases outside the gene matches.

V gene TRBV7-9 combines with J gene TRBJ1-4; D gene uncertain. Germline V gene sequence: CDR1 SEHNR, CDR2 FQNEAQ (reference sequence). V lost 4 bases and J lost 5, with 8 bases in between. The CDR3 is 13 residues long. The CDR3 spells CASSWIENEKLFF. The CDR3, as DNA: TGTGCCAGCAGCTGGATCGAGAATGAAAAACTGTTTTTT.

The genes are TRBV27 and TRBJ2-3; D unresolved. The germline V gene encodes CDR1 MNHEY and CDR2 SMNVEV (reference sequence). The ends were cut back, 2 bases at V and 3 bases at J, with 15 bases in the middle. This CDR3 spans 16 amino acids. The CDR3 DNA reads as TGTGCCAGCAGTTTAAGCCCAGTCCCCCCGACAGATACGCAGTATTTT. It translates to CASSLSPVPPTDTQYF.